The 29 T cell receptor beta chains given below trace back to one sample, sequenced in a study of cytomegalovirus exposure and HLA in healthy donors. The primer mix had 60 Vbeta and 13 Jbeta primers. Produced via immunoSEQ multiplex PCR; TCRdb's table is partial and in-frame only. This table has some 180,000 clones, more than 65% appearing once. What was sequenced was PBMCs. All receptors derive from a woman in her 30s in good health and CMV-seronegative.

The V and J genes are TRBV4-3 and TRBJ2-5, with TRBD2 matching 7 bases. V dropped 0 bases and J dropped 5; count of bases not matched to a gene: 18. Germline CDR1 is LGHNA and CDR2 is YSLEER. CDR3 length: 19 residues. The CDR3 DNA reads TGCGCCAGCAGCCAAGATAGGACCCGGGCAAGCGGGACGGAGGAGACCCAGTACTTC. It codes for CASSQDRTRASGTEETQYF.

The chain is built from TRBV4-1 and TRBJ2-4; 10 bases align to TRBD2. This CDR3 spans 18 amino acids. In germline, CDR1 is MGHRA, CDR2 YSYEKL. V was clipped by 1 base and J by 2 bases; unmatched bases: 8. The DNA for the CDR3 is TGCGCCAGCAGCCAAGGCCCAGCGGGGGGGCCAACCAAAAACATTCAGTACTTC. Translating gives CASSQGPAGGPTKNIQYF.

Details on this clone: At the DNA level, this CDR3 is encoded by other sequences in the same sample as well. In DNA form, the CDR3 reads TGTGCCAGCAGCTTAGCGGGGGGATCGAATGAAAAACTGTTTTTT. Translation gives CASSLAGGSNEKLFF. The genes are TRBV7-2 and TRBJ1-4, with D possibly being TRBD1 (5 bases). The CDR3 runs to 15 residues. Trimming took 0 bases from V and 5 from J, leaving 10 bases between them. Germline values: CDR1 SGHTA, CDR2 FQGNSA.

The chain links TRBV21-1 to TRBJ2-1; the table calls TRBD2, which could not be checked here. TRBV21-1 is a pseudogene locus. This CDR3 has 17 amino acids. In DNA form, the CDR3 reads TGTGCCAGCAGGTTCGATAGACTAGCCTCTGAGGTAAATGAGCAGTTCTTC. It specifies CASRFDRLASEVNEQFF.

The gene calls are TRBV7-7 and TRBJ2-5; 8 nucleotides align to TRBD2. The CDR3 has 14 amino acids. CDR1 is SSHAT and CDR2 is FNYEAQ in the germline V gene (reference sequence). The V segment lost 5 bases and the J segment 4 bases; nucleotides outside the gene matches: 6. DNA of the CDR3: TGTGCCAGCAGCAACGGGGGGGAGGCAGAGACCCAGTACTTC. It translates to CASSNGGEAETQYF.

The rearrangement joins TRBV7-3 to TRBJ2-7; D is perhaps TRBD2 (6 bases). V was pared by 5 bases and J by 2 bases, with 13 bases between. Germline V gene data show CDR1 as SGHTA and CDR2 as FQGTGA. This CDR3 spans 14 amino acids. The CDR3 here is CASSPLGGTYEQYF. In nucleotides, the CDR3 is TGTGCCAGCAGCCCCCTCGGGGGTACCTACGAGCAGTACTTC. Complete variable domain (other parts from reference TRBV7-3 and TRBJ2-7): GAGVSQTPSNKVTEKGKYVELRCDPISGHTALYWYRQSLGQGPEFLIYFQGTGAADDSGLPNDRFFAVRPEGSVSTLKIQRTERGDSAVYLCASSPLGGTYEQYFGPGTRLTVT.

The gene calls are TRBV29-1 and TRBJ2-3, with D possibly matching TRBD2 (5 bases). Looked up from germline, CDR1 is SQVTM and CDR2 is ANQGSEA. V gave up 2 bases and J gave up 1 base, with 16 bases separating them. The CDR3 covers 16 residues. The CDR3 spells CSVEPMLQRGTDTQYF. The CDR3 nucleotides read TGCAGCGTTGAACCGATGTTACAGAGGGGCACAGATACGCAGTATTTT.

The J gene is TRBJ2-3, the V gene TRBV6-6; D is unclear. The CDR3 contains 11 residues. The V and J ends lost 8 bases and 7 bases respectively, with 10 bases between them. Germline V gene lookup returns CDR1 MNHNY and CDR2 SVGAGI (reference sequence). CDR3 bases: TGTGCCAGCCTTTTGGGCTATACGCAGTATTTT. Protein product: CASLLGYTQYF.

V is TRBV19 and J is TRBJ1-5; D is uncertain. The germline V gene encodes CDR1 LNHDA and CDR2 SQIVND (reference sequence). With 3 bases removed from V and 3 bases from J, the gap between germline ends came to 12 bases. The CDR3 runs 15 residues. The CDR3 coding sequence is TGTGCCAGTAGTATCAACAGCGGACCCAATCAGCCCCAGCATTTT. This codes for CASSINSGPNQPQHF.

In the case of this clone: The same CDR3 arises from other DNA sequences in this sample as well. The chain employs TRBV5-1 and TRBJ1-1; D is perhaps TRBD1 (6 bases). The germline V gene has CDR1 SGHRS and CDR2 YFSETQ. This CDR3 comprises 14 residues. The V gene lost 2 bases and the J gene lost 0 bases, with 8 bases spanning the gap. The CDR3 region has the DNA TGCGCCAGCAGCTTTACAGGGCTGAACACTGAAGCTTTCTTT. This translates into CASSFTGLNTEAFF.

This clone was recorded once. Other DNA sequences from this sample encode an identical CDR3 as well. This chain connects TRBV4-3 to TRBJ2-7, with D tentatively TRBD2 (5 bases). Trimming stripped 1 base from V and 3 bases from J, with 10 bases between. The CDR3 runs to 14 residues. The germline CDR1 and CDR2 sequences are LGHNA and YSLEER. DNA for the CDR3: TGCGCCAGCAGCCAAGGGCTAGCAAGCTACGAGCAGTACTTC. Translating it yields CASSQGLASYEQYF.

V usage is TRBV6-5 and J usage is TRBJ2-7, with D hard to call. Trimming took 0 bases from V and 1 from J, leaving 7 bases between them. CDR3 length: 14 amino acids. The germline gives CDR1 MNHEY, CDR2 SVGAGI. In nucleotides, the CDR3 is TGTGCCAGCAGTTACTCGATACAGTCCTACGAGCAGTACTTC. Its protein is CASSYSIQSYEQYF.

This clone was counted only a few times. This rearrangement joins TRBV7-2 to TRBJ2-7; 9 bases fit TRBD2. CDR1 is SGHTA, CDR2 FQGNSA, per germline. The CDR3 is 14 amino acids. V gave up 2 bases and J gave up 5 bases; unmatched junction bases: 4. The CDR3 loop is CASSLLAGGHEQYF. CDR3 DNA sequence: TGTGCCAGCAGCTTACTCGCGGGGGGGCACGAGCAGTACTTC.

The chain has TRBV18 and TRBJ2-1; D gene ambiguous. V was clipped by 6 bases and J by 0 bases, with 9 bases between them. Germline CDR1 KGHSH, CDR2 LQKENI. The CDR3 extends over 14 amino acids. The CDR3 sequence is CASSPIDSYNEQFF. DNA of the CDR3: TGTGCCAGCTCCCCGATAGACTCCTACAATGAGCAGTTCTTC.

The V call is TRBV4-1, the J call TRBJ2-7; a possible D gene is TRBD1 (6 bases). The CDR3 covers 15 residues. Trimming stripped 4 bases from V and 2 bases from J, with 15 bases between. Germline V gene lookup returns CDR1 MGHRA and CDR2 YSYEKL. The CDR3 bases are TGCGCCAGCAGCCTTTCGGCCGGGACACCCTACGAGCAGTACTTC. Amino acids: CASSLSAGTPYEQYF.

V gene TRBV5-4 combines with J gene TRBJ2-7; D is unresolved. This CDR3 is 14 amino acids long. Trimming stripped 2 bases from V and 9 bases from J, with 18 bases between. Germline V gene lookup returns CDR1 SGHNT and CDR2 YYREEE (reference sequence). The CDR3 coding sequence is TGTGCCAGCAGCTTCCCCGTGGGCCCGAAAACGCAGTACTTC. This codes for CASSFPVGPKTQYF.

CDR3 nucleotides: TGTGCCAGCAGCTCGGGACTGGACTCCTACGAGCAGTACTTC. This codes for CASSSGLDSYEQYF. This rearrangement joins TRBV7-2 to TRBJ2-7, with D possibly being TRBD2 (6 bases). Germline loops: CDR1 SGHTA, CDR2 FQGNSA. The V gene lost 4 bases and the J gene lost 0 bases, with 10 bases spanning the gap. The CDR3 totals 14 residues. Supplemented by reference TRBV7-2 and TRBJ2-7, the full variable domain reads GAGVSQSPSNKVTEKGKDVELRCDPISGHTALYWYRQSLGQGLEFLIYFQGNSAPDKSGLPSDRFSAERTGGSVSTLTIQRTQQEDSAVYLCASSSGLDSYEQYFGPGTRLTVT.

This clone was counted only a few times. V and J are TRBV7-9 and TRBJ1-3, with D perhaps TRBD1 (6 bases). CDR3 length: 14 residues. With 4 bases removed from V and 5 bases from J, the gap between germline ends came to 12 bases. Germline V gene sequence: CDR1 SEHNR, CDR2 FQNEAQ (reference sequence). This CDR3 is CASSSDRPRNTIYF. For the CDR3, the DNA is TGTGCCAGCAGCTCTGACAGGCCGAGAAACACCATATATTTT.

CDR3 in amino acids: CASSAAGLEWNEQFF. The CDR3 DNA is TGTGCCAGCAGCGCGGCTGGACTAGAATGGAATGAGCAGTTCTTC. The chain couples TRBV7-9 to TRBJ2-1; TRBD2 matches at 7 bases. This CDR3 is built from 15 residues. With V trimmed by 5 bases and J by 7 bases, 11 bases remained unmatched. The germline V gene encodes CDR1 SEHNR and CDR2 FQNEAQ (reference sequence).

The J gene is TRBJ2-5, the V gene TRBV27; TRBD1 matches at 7 bases. CDR1 is MNHEY and CDR2 is SMNVEV in the germline V gene (reference sequence). V shed 0 bases, J shed 4 bases, and the junction held 11 bases outside the gene matches. The CDR3 is 17 residues long. The CDR3 DNA reads as TGTGCCAGCAGTTTATCCCGACGACAGGGCAGGGGAGAGACCCAGTACTTC. Its protein product is CASSLSRRQGRGETQYF.

This clone occurred a few times. This sequence joins TRBV27 and TRBJ2-4; D is perhaps TRBD2 (6 bases). The CDR3 is made up of 17 amino acids. CDR1 MNHEY and CDR2 SMNVEV come from the germline V gene (reference sequence). The V gene lost 0 bases and the J gene lost 4 bases, with 16 bases spanning the gap. CDR3 sequence: CASSLSSYGGGKNIQYF. The CDR3 DNA follows: TGTGCCAGCAGTTTATCGTCCTATGGTGGGGGGAAAAACATTCAGTACTTC.

V usage is TRBV6-1 and J usage is TRBJ1-4, with D perhaps TRBD1 (5 bases). Trimming stripped 4 bases from V and 3 bases from J, with 9 bases between. The CDR3 totals 14 residues. Germline-derived CDR1 and CDR2 are MNHNS and SASEGT. The CDR3 here is CASSVGGANEKLFF. The CDR3 coding sequence is TGTGCCAGCAGTGTGGGGGGGGCTAATGAAAAACTGTTTTTT.

V is TRBV7-2 and J is TRBJ2-7; no reliable D call. V lost 7 bases to trimming and J lost 0 bases, with 13 bases between them. The germline V gene encodes CDR1 SGHTA and CDR2 FQGNSA. This CDR3 has 14 residues. This chain's CDR3 is CASNRWATSYEQYF. The DNA of the CDR3 is TGTGCCAGCAACCGGTGGGCTACCTCCTACGAGCAGTACTTC. Full variable domain (rest looked up from reference TRBV7-2 and TRBJ2-7): GAGVSQSPSNKVTEKGKDVELRCDPISGHTALYWYRQSLGQGLEFLIYFQGNSAPDKSGLPSDRFSAERTGGSVSTLTIQRTQQEDSAVYLCASNRWATSYEQYFGPGTRLTVT.

The CDR3 sequence: CASSQGRRGRMRGNTIYF. The CDR3 coding sequence is TGTGCCAGCAGCCAAGGTCGCAGGGGGAGAATGCGGGGAAACACCATATATTTT. The chain uses TRBV4-2 and TRBJ1-3, with 7 positions matching TRBD1. Trimming removed 1 base from V and 4 bases from J; junction bases left unmatched: 13. This CDR3 is built from 18 residues. Germline V gives CDR1 LGHNA, CDR2 YNFKEQ.

CDR3 bases: TGCGCCAGCAGCCTGGGACAGGGTTCGGCAACTAATGAAAAACTGTTTTTT. It is translated as CASSLGQGSATNEKLFF. V is TRBV5-1 and J is TRBJ1-4; the match to TRBD1 covers 9 bases. CDR1 is SGHRS and CDR2 is YFSETQ in the germline V gene. CDR3 length: 17 residues. V was pared by 4 bases and J by 0 bases, with 7 bases of the junction left unmatched.

This chain connects TRBV30 to TRBJ1-4; 7 bases line up with TRBD1. Losses at the gene ends were 2 bases for V and 7 bases for J; bases not matched to a gene: 10. Per the germline V gene, CDR1 is GTSNPN and CDR2 is SVGIG (reference sequence). CDR3 length: 15 amino acids. CDR3 sequence (DNA): TGTGCCTGGAGTCGAAACAGGGGCGCGGGTGAAAAACTGTTTTTT. Translated: CAWSRNRGAGEKLFF. The whole variable domain, remainder taken from reference TRBV30 and TRBJ1-4, is SQTIHQWPATLVQPVGSPLSLECTVEGTSNPNLYWYRQAAGRGLQLLFYSVGIGQISSEVPQNLSASRPQDRQFILSSKKLLLSDSGFYLCAWSRNRGAGEKLFFGSGTQLSVL.

The genes are TRBV7-2 and TRBJ2-1, with 7 bases aligning to TRBD1. V lost 6 bases to trimming and J lost 2 bases; unmatched junction nucleotides: 4. Germline V lookup: CDR1 SGHTA, CDR2 FQGNSA. This CDR3 contains 14 residues. CDR3 region: CASRLGQPYNEQFF. The CDR3 nucleotides are TGTGCCAGCAGACTGGGACAGCCCTACAATGAGCAGTTCTTC.

This chain joins TRBV4-3 and TRBJ2-5; no clear D. The J call could be wrong; TRBJ2-7 is a better fit for the DNA end. CDR1 is LGHNA, CDR2 YSLEER, per germline. CDR3 size: 14 residues. The CDR3 sequence is CASSQDRGPYEQYF. In DNA, the CDR3 is TGCGCCAGCAGCCAAGACCGCGGTCCCTACGAGCAGTACTTC.

J is TRBJ2-2 and V is TRBV4-2; no definite D call. Germline V gives CDR1 LGHNA, CDR2 YNFKEQ. Trimming shortened V by 1 base and J by 7 bases, and 13 bases separated the two germline ends. This CDR3 comprises 15 residues. The CDR3: CASSQVRFSSGELFF. In DNA form, the CDR3 reads TGTGCCAGCAGCCAAGTCCGATTCTCGAGCGGGGAGCTGTTTTTT.